This T cell receptor (beta chain) emerged from a study of cytomegalovirus exposure and HLA in healthy donors. Vbeta (60) and Jbeta (13) primers were used in the PCR. TCRdb keeps only in-frame clones here, not all; method: immunoSEQ multiplex PCR. Altogether roughly 100,000 clones are present, 75% to 90% being singletons, with the ten largest covering about 6.9%. V lost 8 bases to trimming and J lost 3 bases; unmatched junction nucleotides: 6. This CDR3 region has 13 residues. Germline CDR1 SNHLY, CDR2 FYNNEI. This receptor was identified in a man aged 25 to 40 in good health and CMV-seropositive. This rearrangement joins TRBV2 to TRBJ2-5, with TRBD2 matching 7 bases. Sequenced: PBMCs. In DNA form, the CDR3 reads TGTGCCAGCTATAGCGGGTTCGAAGAGACCCAGTACTTC. This encodes CASYSGFEETQYF. The entire variable domain, with the rest obtained from reference TRBV2 and TRBJ2-5, is as follows: EPEVTQTPSHQVTQMGQEVILRCVPISNHLYFYWYRQILGQKVEFLVSFYNNEISEKSEIFDDQFSVERPDGSNFTLKIRSTKLEDSAMYFCASYSGFEETQYFGPGTRLLVL.